The table lists the clone carrying this TCR beta chain with a few counts. The antigen is undetermined. Flow cytometry was used to check the purity of CD4+ and CD8+ cells, which had been isolated by positive magnetic bead selection. CDR1 and CDR2 from the germline V gene are MDHEN and SYDVKM. The junction had 8 bases not matched to a gene; V was cut back by 6 bases and J by 7 bases. The CDR3 loop spans 14 amino acids. This entry is derived from a study of somatic mutations in cytotoxic T cells in rheumatoid arthritis. Measured with immunoSEQ multiplex PCR; TCRdb has only the in-frame clones, and not every one. This sample has some 8,700 clones, with 60% to 80% found just once. Notes on the study in general: The identity of the antigens targeted by the expanded CD8+ clones remained unknown.

The sample consisted of CD8+ T cells sorted from blood. The chain joins TRBV28 to TRBJ1-1; TRBD1 matches 10 bases. The sequence came from an adult with rheumatoid arthritis. The chain's CDR3 is CASSGTGERGEAFF. CDR3 in DNA: TGTGCCAGCAGCGGGACAGGGGAGCGCGGTGAAGCTTTCTTT.